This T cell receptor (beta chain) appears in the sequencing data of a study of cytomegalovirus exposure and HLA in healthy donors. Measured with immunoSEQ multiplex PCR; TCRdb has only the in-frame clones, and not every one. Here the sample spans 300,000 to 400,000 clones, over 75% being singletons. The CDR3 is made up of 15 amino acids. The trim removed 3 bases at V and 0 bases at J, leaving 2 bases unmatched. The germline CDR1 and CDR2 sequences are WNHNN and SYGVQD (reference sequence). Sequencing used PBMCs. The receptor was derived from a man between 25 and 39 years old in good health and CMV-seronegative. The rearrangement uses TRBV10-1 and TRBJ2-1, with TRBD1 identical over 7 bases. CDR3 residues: CASSEEGASYNEQFF. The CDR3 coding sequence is TGCGCCAGCAGTGAAGAGGGGGCCTCCTACAATGAGCAGTTCTTC.